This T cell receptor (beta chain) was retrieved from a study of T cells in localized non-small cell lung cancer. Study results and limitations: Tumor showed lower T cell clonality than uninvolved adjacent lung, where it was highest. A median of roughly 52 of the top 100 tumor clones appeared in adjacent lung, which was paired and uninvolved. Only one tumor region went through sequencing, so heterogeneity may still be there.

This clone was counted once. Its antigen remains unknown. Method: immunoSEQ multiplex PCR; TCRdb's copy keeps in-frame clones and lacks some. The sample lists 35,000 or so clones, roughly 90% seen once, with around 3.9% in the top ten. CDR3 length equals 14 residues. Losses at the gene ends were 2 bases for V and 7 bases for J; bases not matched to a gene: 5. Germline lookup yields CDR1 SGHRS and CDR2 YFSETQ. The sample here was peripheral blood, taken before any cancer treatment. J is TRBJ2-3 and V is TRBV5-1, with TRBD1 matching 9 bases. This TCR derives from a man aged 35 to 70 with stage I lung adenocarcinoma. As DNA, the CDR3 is TGCGCCAGCAGCTTAACTGGACAGGGGAATACGCAGTATTTT. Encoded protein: CASSLTGQGNTQYF.